These 15 T cell receptor beta chains came from one sample sequenced in a study of cytomegalovirus exposure and HLA in healthy donors. 13 Jbeta primers and 60 Vbeta primers were used for the PCR. Sequenced by immunoSEQ multiplex PCR; TCRdb stores in-frame clones only, minus some. The table lists about 150,000 clones, roughly four fifths of them singletons. The material sequenced was PBMCs. These receptors were taken from a woman aged 40 to 49 in good health and CMV-seronegative.

The chain has TRBV27 and TRBJ2-1; TRBD1 might be the D (6 bases). V lost 3 bases, J lost 10 bases, and 25 bases lay in between. In germline, CDR1 is MNHEY, CDR2 SMNVEV (reference sequence). This CDR3 region has 17 residues. The CDR3 DNA follows: TGTGCCAGCAGTTTCCCCCAGGGACAAAGGGGTATTTCCGAGCAGTTCTTC. This translates into CASSFPQGQRGISEQFF.

The chain employs TRBV5-1 and TRBJ2-5; no firm D call. Germline V lookup: CDR1 SGHRS, CDR2 YFSETQ. The CDR3 loop spans 15 amino acids. V was clipped by 6 bases and J by 2 bases, with 17 bases between them. CDR3 DNA sequence: TGCGCCAGCACTATCTCCCCCATTCTACAAGAGACCCAGTACTTC. Its protein is CASTISPILQETQYF. Full variable domain (remainder filled in from reference TRBV5-1 and TRBJ2-5): KAGVTQTPRYLIKTRGQQVTLSCSPISGHRSVSWYQQTPGQGLQFLFEYFSETQRNKGNFPGRFSGRQFSNSRSEMNVSTLELGDSALYLCASTISPILQETQYFGPGTRLLVL.

The rearrangement joins TRBV6-4 to TRBJ2-7; 10 positions agree with TRBD1. In germline, CDR1 is MRHNA, CDR2 SNTAGT. CDR3 length: 17 amino acids. Trimming cost V 6 bases and J 2 bases; bases outside gene matches: 13. The CDR3 protein is CASSGQGEECFPYEQYF. The CDR3 bases are TGTGCCAGCAGCGGACAGGGGGAAGAATGTTTCCCCTACGAGCAGTACTTC.

This clone was counted only a few times. The rearrangement links TRBV27 to TRBJ1-2; possibly TRBD1 for D (5 bases). Trimming cost V 7 bases and J 7 bases, with 22 bases left between them. CDR3 length: 15 residues. Per the germline V gene, CDR1 is MNHEY and CDR2 is SMNVEV (reference sequence). CDR3 in DNA: TGTGCCAGCACAACTGCGGGGGTCCCGTTGAGTGGCTACACCTTC. The encoded protein is CASTTAGVPLSGYTF.

The chain carries TRBV27 and TRBJ2-5; 13 bases fit TRBD2. The ends lost 5 bases at V and 4 bases at J; junction bases unmatched: 7. The CDR3 is 16 residues long. The germline CDR1 and CDR2 sequences are MNHEY and SMNVEV (reference sequence). The CDR3 coding sequence is TGTGCCAGCAGTCCACGGGGACTAGCGGGGCTAGAGACCCAGTACTTC. Amino acid sequence: CASSPRGLAGLETQYF.

The chain combines TRBV7-9 with TRBJ2-2; D call uncertain. The ends were cut back, 3 bases at V and 6 bases at J, with 14 bases in the middle. The CDR3 has 15 amino acids. The germline V gene encodes CDR1 SEHNR and CDR2 FQNEAQ (reference sequence). The CDR3 nucleotides read TGTGCCAGCAGCTTTGTTCTGGGCACAGCCGGGGAGCTGTTTTTT. This translates into CASSFVLGTAGELFF.

The chain employs TRBV28 and TRBJ1-4; 12 nucleotides align to TRBD1. The CDR3 loop spans 15 amino acids. Germline-derived CDR1 and CDR2 are MDHEN and SYDVKM. With V trimmed by 6 bases and J by 6 bases, 5 bases remained unmatched. The CDR3 reads CASRTGTGGYEKLFF. CDR3 nucleotide sequence: TGTGCCAGCAGAACCGGGACAGGGGGCTATGAAAAACTGTTTTTT.

The chain combines TRBV6-1 with TRBJ1-2, with 7 positions matching TRBD1. Germline V CDR1 and CDR2: MNHNS, SASEGT. Germline trimming cut 4 bases from V and 3 bases from J; bases unmatched to any gene: 8. The length of the CDR3 is 15 residues. CDR3 region: CASSVDREPYYGYTF. The CDR3 nucleotides are TGTGCCAGCAGTGTTGACAGGGAGCCTTACTATGGCTACACCTTC.

V and J are TRBV15 and TRBJ1-5; 11 nucleotides line up with TRBD1. The V segment lost 5 bases and the J segment 4 bases; nucleotides outside the gene matches: 4. The CDR3 has 15 residues. In germline, CDR1 is LNHNV, CDR2 YYDKDF (reference sequence). CDR3 amino acids: CATSEGTGGNQPQHF. The CDR3 bases are TGTGCCACCAGCGAGGGGACAGGGGGTAATCAGCCCCAGCATTTT.

The V and J genes are TRBV11-2 and TRBJ2-1; 7 nucleotides agree with TRBD2. This CDR3 region has 17 residues. The junction had 16 bases not matched to a gene; V was cut back by 5 bases and J by 6 bases. Germline-derived CDR1 and CDR2 are SGHAT and FQNNGV. The CDR3 region is CASSAGQAWGGGNEQFF. The CDR3 nucleotides read TGTGCCAGCAGCGCAGGCCAAGCCTGGGGCGGGGGCAATGAGCAGTTCTTC.

This clone appeared a few times. The chain recombines TRBV5-1 with TRBJ2-5; D may be TRBD1 (5 bases). This CDR3 region has 14 residues. V was cut by 4 bases and J by 5 bases, with 15 bases left in between. Germline values: CDR1 SGHRS, CDR2 YFSETQ. CDR3 sequence reads: CASSQDRQGETQYF. The CDR3 coding sequence is TGCGCCAGCAGCCAGGATCGCCAGGGTGAGACCCAGTACTTC. Filled out from reference TRBV5-1 and TRBJ2-5, the complete variable domain reads KAGVTQTPRYLIKTRGQQVTLSCSPISGHRSVSWYQQTPGQGLQFLFEYFSETQRNKGNFPGRFSGRQFSNSRSEMNVSTLELGDSALYLCASSQDRQGETQYFGPGTRLLVL.

The J gene is TRBJ1-3, the V gene TRBV2; 8 bases agree with TRBD1. V lost 3 bases to trimming and J lost 3 bases; unmatched junction nucleotides: 4. The CDR3 length is 15 residues. Germline V CDR1 and CDR2: SNHLY, FYNNEI. The CDR3 sequence is CASSDQGADGNTIYF. Written as DNA, the CDR3 is TGTGCCAGCAGTGATCAGGGGGCAGATGGAAACACCATATATTTT.

CDR3: CATSSRGLPVYNNQPQHF. The CDR3 DNA reads TGTGCCACCAGCAGCCGGGGTCTTCCAGTTTATAACAATCAGCCCCAGCATTTT. The rearrangement uses TRBV15 and TRBJ1-5; D not certain. Germline V gene lookup returns CDR1 LNHNV and CDR2 YYDKDF (reference sequence). Trimming left V 3 bases short and J 3 bases short, with 21 bases between. The CDR3 is 18 residues long.

The chain links TRBV4-2 to TRBJ1-4, with D perhaps TRBD1 (5 bases). Trimming shortened V by 1 base and J by 8 bases, and 20 bases separated the two germline ends. The CDR3 is made up of 17 amino acids. Per germline, CDR1 LGHNA and CDR2 YNFKEQ. CDR3 loop: CASSQVSQVGRDEKLFF. The DNA of the CDR3 is TGTGCCAGCAGCCAAGTATCACAGGTTGGCCGAGACGAAAAACTGTTTTTT.

This sequence joins TRBV5-8 and TRBJ2-6; 7 positions match TRBD1. The CDR3 sequence is 15 residues long. V shed 3 bases, J shed 4 bases, and the junction held 4 bases outside the gene matches. Looked up from germline, CDR1 is SGHTS and CDR2 is YDEGEE. The CDR3 DNA reads as TGTGCCAGCAGCTCGGGACAGCTCGGGGCCAACGTCCTGACTTTC. It is translated as CASSSGQLGANVLTF.